The rows below give T cell receptor beta chains drawn from one sample of a study of T cell responses to AZD1222 COVID-19 vaccine. The method was immunoSEQ multiplex PCR; TCRdb's version includes in-frame clones alone and lacks a portion of them. Counted here are approximately 110,000 clones, about 80% occurring once; the ten biggest clones make up roughly 10%. Sequences were derived from peripheral blood, sampled on day 0 of AZD1222 vaccination. The source of these receptors is an adult in good health. Both conserved end residues are part of each CDR3. Each record gives: V gene, clone size, D gene, J gene, CDR3 protein, CDR3 DNA. D genes are given only for firm matches. Part of the rows lack a size; the others show once, few, many or a class for expanded clones.

v_call: TRBV5-1
clone_size: NA
d_call: TRBD1
j_call: TRBJ1-6
cdr3_aa: CASSFQGGENSPLHF
cdr3_nt: TGCGCCAGCAGCTTTCAAGGGGGCGAGAATTCACCCCTCCACTTT

v_call: TRBV28
clone_size: NA
d_call: NA
j_call: TRBJ1-6
cdr3_aa: CASSYLTAGLNSPLHF
cdr3_nt: TGTGCCAGCAGCTATCTAACGGCAGGGTTGAATTCACCCCTCCACTTT

v_call: TRBV6-5
clone_size: NA
d_call: NA
j_call: TRBJ1-2
cdr3_aa: CASRAGVVRNYGYTF
cdr3_nt: TGTGCCAGCAGGGCAGGGGTTGTACGCAACTATGGCTACACCTTC

v_call: TRBV29-1
clone_size: NA
d_call: TRBD2
j_call: TRBJ2-1
cdr3_aa: CSVGTSGSHYNEQFF
cdr3_nt: TGCAGCGTTGGGACTAGCGGGTCACACTACAATGAGCAGTTCTTC

v_call: TRBV6-5
clone_size: NA
d_call: NA
j_call: TRBJ1-2
cdr3_aa: CASEEVLDGYTF
cdr3_nt: TGTGCCAGCGAGGAGGTTTTAGATGGCTACACCTTC

v_call: TRBV5-1
clone_size: NA
d_call: TRBD2
j_call: TRBJ2-7
cdr3_aa: CASSLVAGRAYEQYF
cdr3_nt: TGCGCCAGCAGCTTGGTAGCGGGAAGGGCCTACGAGCAGTACTTC

v_call: TRBV28
clone_size: NA
d_call: TRBD1
j_call: TRBJ2-7
cdr3_aa: CASRVPGQIYEQYF
cdr3_nt: TGTGCCAGCCGCGTTCCGGGACAGATCTACGAGCAGTACTTC

v_call: TRBV6-2/TRBV6-3
clone_size: NA
d_call: NA
j_call: TRBJ2-5
cdr3_aa: CASSYSSRETQYF
cdr3_nt: TGTGCCAGCAGTTACTCATCCCGGGAGACCCAGTACTTC

v_call: TRBV6-4
clone_size: few
d_call: TRBD2
j_call: TRBJ2-1
cdr3_aa: CASSDLAGVQFF
cdr3_nt: TGTGCCAGCAGTGACTTGGCGGGGGTGCAGTTCTTC

v_call: TRBV3-1/TRBV3-2
clone_size: NA
d_call: NA
j_call: TRBJ1-3
cdr3_aa: CASSLGSGRDYTIYF
cdr3_nt: TGTGCCAGCAGCCTCGGTTCGGGCAGGGACTACACCATATATTTT

v_call: TRBV11-3
clone_size: NA
d_call: NA
j_call: TRBJ1-1
cdr3_aa: CASSLTPGRMNTEAFF
cdr3_nt: TGTGCCAGCAGCTTAACTCCGGGAAGGATGAACACTGAAGCTTTCTTT

v_call: TRBV7-2
clone_size: NA
d_call: NA
j_call: TRBJ1-5
cdr3_aa: CASSLQENQPQHF
cdr3_nt: TGTGCCAGCAGCTTACAAGAAAATCAGCCCCAGCATTTT

v_call: TRBV11-2
clone_size: NA
d_call: TRBD1
j_call: TRBJ1-4
cdr3_aa: CASSRQGHEKLFF
cdr3_nt: TGTGCCAGCAGCCGACAGGGACATGAAAAACTGTTTTTT

v_call: TRBV6-5
clone_size: once
d_call: NA
j_call: TRBJ1-1
cdr3_aa: CASSLDIEAFF
cdr3_nt: TGTGCCAGCAGTCTCGACATTGAAGCTTTCTTT

v_call: TRBV5-6
clone_size: few
d_call: NA
j_call: TRBJ2-5
cdr3_aa: CASSSRGLGETQYF
cdr3_nt: TGTGCCAGCAGTTCCAGGGGTCTGGGAGAGACCCAGTACTTC

v_call: TRBV29-1
clone_size: NA
d_call: TRBD1
j_call: TRBJ2-1
cdr3_aa: CSVGAGTDYNEQFF
cdr3_nt: TGCAGCGTTGGAGCCGGGACAGACTACAATGAGCAGTTCTTC

v_call: TRBV5-1
clone_size: few
d_call: TRBD1
j_call: TRBJ2-3
cdr3_aa: CASSLTTGPTDTQYF
cdr3_nt: TGCGCCAGCAGCTTAACGACAGGGCCCACAGATACGCAGTATTTT

v_call: TRBV19
clone_size: NA
d_call: NA
j_call: TRBJ1-5
cdr3_aa: CASSIDHWSGNQPQHF
cdr3_nt: TGTGCCAGTAGTATAGATCATTGGTCGGGAAATCAGCCCCAGCATTTT

v_call: TRBV4-2
clone_size: NA
d_call: NA
j_call: TRBJ2-7
cdr3_aa: CASSQEVVGSGGYEQYF
cdr3_nt: TGTGCCAGCAGCCAGGAAGTCGTGGGTAGCGGAGGCTACGAGCAGTACTTC

v_call: TRBV7-2
clone_size: NA
d_call: NA
j_call: TRBJ1-2
cdr3_aa: CASSSEDRGYTF
cdr3_nt: TGTGCCAGCAGCTCTGAGGACCGTGGCTACACCTTC

v_call: TRBV7-6
clone_size: few
d_call: TRBD1
j_call: TRBJ2-2
cdr3_aa: CASSFTGGTGELFF
cdr3_nt: TGTGCCAGCAGCTTTACAGGGGGGACCGGGGAGCTGTTTTTT

v_call: TRBV10-2
clone_size: NA
d_call: NA
j_call: TRBJ1-2
cdr3_aa: CASSESGGVSPYTF
cdr3_nt: TGCGCCAGCAGTGAGTCGGGAGGGGTTAGTCCCTACACCTTC

v_call: TRBV19
clone_size: NA
d_call: NA
j_call: TRBJ1-5
cdr3_aa: CASSPDLGQPQHF
cdr3_nt: TGTGCCAGTAGCCCAGATTTGGGTCAGCCCCAGCATTTT

v_call: TRBV11-2
clone_size: few
d_call: NA
j_call: TRBJ1-5
cdr3_aa: CASSLGRSQPQHF
cdr3_nt: TGTGCCAGCAGCTTAGGCAGGAGCCAGCCCCAGCATTTT

v_call: TRBV13
clone_size: NA
d_call: TRBD2
j_call: TRBJ2-1
cdr3_aa: CASSYRLAGGSSYNEQFF
cdr3_nt: TGTGCCAGCAGCTACCGACTAGCGGGAGGGAGCTCCTACAATGAGCAGTTCTTC